This record concerns one T cell receptor beta chain sequence. Its target is unknown. This sample was taken from a study of cytomegalovirus exposure and HLA in healthy donors. Notes on the study in general: A later analysis reportedly found that, within productive TCRs, an Asian-associated ancestry cluster had fewer N-insertions than the mean observed across the roughly 700 donors. In vitro assays verified that a few CMV-associated chains recognized CMV antigens specifically. Sequencing had likely introduced a cluster of highly shared sequence variants as an artifact. In most subjects, TCR beta sequences reportedly gave accurate predictions of HLA-A and HLA-B alleles.

The PCR was carried out with 60 Vbeta primers and 13 Jbeta primers. Using immunoSEQ multiplex PCR, the repertoire was profiled, and TCRdb retains in-frame clones only, with some absent. The profile covers roughly 100,000 clones, with 75% appearing a single time and over 9.5% taken by the ten largest. Material for sequencing was PBMCs. The clonotype originates from a man aged 45-65 years in good health and CMV-seronegative.

Written as DNA, the CDR3 is TGTGCCAGCAGGCCCGGGACAGGGGGAATAAACACCATATATTTT. Translated: CASRPGTGGINTIYF. This sequence joins TRBV2 and TRBJ1-3; the match to TRBD1 covers 11 bases. The CDR3 is made up of 15 amino acids. V lost 6 bases and J lost 6; bases outside the gene matches: 7. Germline loops: CDR1 SNHLY, CDR2 FYNNEI.